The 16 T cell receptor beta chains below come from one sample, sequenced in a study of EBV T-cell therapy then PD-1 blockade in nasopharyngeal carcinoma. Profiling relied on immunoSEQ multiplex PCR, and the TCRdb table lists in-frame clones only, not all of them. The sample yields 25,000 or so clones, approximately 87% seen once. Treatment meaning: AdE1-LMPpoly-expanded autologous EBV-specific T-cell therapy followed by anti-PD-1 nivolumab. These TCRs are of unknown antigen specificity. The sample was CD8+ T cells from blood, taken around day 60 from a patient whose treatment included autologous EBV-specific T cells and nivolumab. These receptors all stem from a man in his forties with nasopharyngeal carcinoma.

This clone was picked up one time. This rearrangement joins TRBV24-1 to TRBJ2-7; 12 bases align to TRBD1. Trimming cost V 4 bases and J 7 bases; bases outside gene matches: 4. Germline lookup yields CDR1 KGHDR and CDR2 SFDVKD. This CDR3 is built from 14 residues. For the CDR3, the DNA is TGTGCCACCAGTGACCTGGGACAGGGGGCAGAGCAGTACTTC. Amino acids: CATSDLGQGAEQYF.

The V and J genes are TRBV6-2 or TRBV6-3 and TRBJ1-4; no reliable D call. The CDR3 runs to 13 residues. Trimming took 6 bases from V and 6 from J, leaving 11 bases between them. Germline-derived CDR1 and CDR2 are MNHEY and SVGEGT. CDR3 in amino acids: CASSPTEHEKLFF. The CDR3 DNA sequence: TGTGCCAGCAGCCCGACGGAACATGAAAAACTGTTTTTT.

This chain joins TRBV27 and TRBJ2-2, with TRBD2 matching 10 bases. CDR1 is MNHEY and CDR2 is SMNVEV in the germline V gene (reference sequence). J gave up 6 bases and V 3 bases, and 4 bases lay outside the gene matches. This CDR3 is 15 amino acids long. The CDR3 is CASSFASGGSGELFF. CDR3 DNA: TGTGCCAGCAGTTTCGCTAGCGGGGGATCCGGGGAGCTGTTTTTT.

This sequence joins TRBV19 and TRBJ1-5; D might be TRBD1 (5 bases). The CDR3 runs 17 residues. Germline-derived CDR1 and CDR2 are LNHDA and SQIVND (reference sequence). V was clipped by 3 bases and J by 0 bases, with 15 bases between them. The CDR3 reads CASSMGQIYVSNQPQHF. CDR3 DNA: TGTGCCAGTAGTATGGGGCAGATTTACGTTAGCAATCAGCCCCAGCATTTT.

The CDR3 here is CASSDFREITDTQYF. CDR3 DNA sequence: TGTGCCAGCAGTGACTTCAGGGAGATCACAGATACGCAGTATTTT. The chain recombines TRBV2 with TRBJ2-3, with D possibly being TRBD1 or TRBD2 (5 bases each). The CDR3 runs 15 residues. Per the germline V gene, CDR1 is SNHLY and CDR2 is FYNNEI. The ends were cut back, 3 bases at V and 2 bases at J, with 12 bases in the middle. Variable domain in full (rest from reference TRBV2 and TRBJ2-3): EPEVTQTPSHQVTQMGQEVILRCVPISNHLYFYWYRQILGQKVEFLVSFYNNEISEKSEIFDDQFSVERPDGSNFTLKIRSTKLEDSAMYFCASSDFREITDTQYFGPGTRLTVL.

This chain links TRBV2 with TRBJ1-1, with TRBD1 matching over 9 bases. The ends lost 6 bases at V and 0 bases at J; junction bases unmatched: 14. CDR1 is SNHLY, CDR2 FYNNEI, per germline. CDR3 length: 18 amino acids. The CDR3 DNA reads TGTGCCAGCAGAAGGTACTCGATGGGACAGGGACTGAACACTGAAGCTTTCTTT. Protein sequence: CASRRYSMGQGLNTEAFF. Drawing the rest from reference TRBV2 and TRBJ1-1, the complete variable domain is EPEVTQTPSHQVTQMGQEVILRCVPISNHLYFYWYRQILGQKVEFLVSFYNNEISEKSEIFDDQFSVERPDGSNFTLKIRSTKLEDSAMYFCASRRYSMGQGLNTEAFFGQGTRLTVV.

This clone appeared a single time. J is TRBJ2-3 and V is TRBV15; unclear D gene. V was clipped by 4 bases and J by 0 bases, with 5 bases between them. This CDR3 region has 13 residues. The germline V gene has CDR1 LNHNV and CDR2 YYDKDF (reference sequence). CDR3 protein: CATSTHSTDTQYF. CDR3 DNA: TGTGCCACCAGCACCCATAGCACAGATACGCAGTATTTT.

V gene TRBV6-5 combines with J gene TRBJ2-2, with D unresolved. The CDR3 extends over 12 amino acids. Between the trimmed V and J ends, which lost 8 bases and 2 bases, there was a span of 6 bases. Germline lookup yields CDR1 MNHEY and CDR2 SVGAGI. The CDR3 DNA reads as TGTGCCAGCGAAGGAAACACCGGGGAGCTGTTTTTT. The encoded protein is CASEGNTGELFF.

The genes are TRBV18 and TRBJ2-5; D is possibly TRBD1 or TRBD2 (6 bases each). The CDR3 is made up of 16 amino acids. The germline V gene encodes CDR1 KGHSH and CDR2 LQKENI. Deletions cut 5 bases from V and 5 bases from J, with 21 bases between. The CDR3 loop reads CASSSRSPGAKETQYF. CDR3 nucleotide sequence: TGTGCCAGCTCATCACGCTCGCCGGGGGCTAAGGAGACCCAGTACTTC.

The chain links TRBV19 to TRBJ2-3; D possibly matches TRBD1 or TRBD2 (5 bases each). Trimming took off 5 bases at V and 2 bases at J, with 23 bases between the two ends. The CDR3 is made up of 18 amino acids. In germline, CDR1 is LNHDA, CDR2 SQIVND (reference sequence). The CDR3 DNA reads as TGTGCCAGTAGTCCTATCTGGATGGCAGGGAGTATCACAGATACGCAGTATTTT. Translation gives CASSPIWMAGSITDTQYF.

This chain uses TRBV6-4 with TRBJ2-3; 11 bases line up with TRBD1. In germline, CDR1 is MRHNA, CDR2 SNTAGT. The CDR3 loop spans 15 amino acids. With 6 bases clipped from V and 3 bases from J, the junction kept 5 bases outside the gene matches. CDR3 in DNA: TGTGCCAGCAGCGCCGGGACAGGGGGAACAGATACGCAGTATTTT. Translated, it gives CASSAGTGGTDTQYF.

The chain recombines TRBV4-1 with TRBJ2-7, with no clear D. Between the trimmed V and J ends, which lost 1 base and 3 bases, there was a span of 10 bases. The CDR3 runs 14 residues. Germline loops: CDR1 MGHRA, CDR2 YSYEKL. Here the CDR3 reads CASSQVHQGYEQYF. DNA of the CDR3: TGCGCCAGCAGCCAAGTACATCAAGGCTACGAGCAGTACTTC.

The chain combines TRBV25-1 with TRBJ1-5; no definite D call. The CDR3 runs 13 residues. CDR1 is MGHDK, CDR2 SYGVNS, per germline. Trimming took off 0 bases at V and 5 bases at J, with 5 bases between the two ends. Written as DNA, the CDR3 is TGTGCCAGCAGTGAATATGGCCATCAGCCCCAGCATTTT. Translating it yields CASSEYGHQPQHF.

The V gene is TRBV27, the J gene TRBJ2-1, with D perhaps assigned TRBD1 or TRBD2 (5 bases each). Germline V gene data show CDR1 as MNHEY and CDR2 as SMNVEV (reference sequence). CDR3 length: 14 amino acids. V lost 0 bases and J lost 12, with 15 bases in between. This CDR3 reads CASSLSRAGTGQFF. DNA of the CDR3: TGTGCCAGCAGTTTATCCAGGGCAGGGACGGGGCAGTTCTTC.

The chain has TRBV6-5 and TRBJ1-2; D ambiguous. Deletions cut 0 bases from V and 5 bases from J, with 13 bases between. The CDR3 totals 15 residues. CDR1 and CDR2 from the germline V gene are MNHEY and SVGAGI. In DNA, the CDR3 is TGTGCCAGCAGTTACTCGGGGAGGGCCATTTATGGCTACACCTTC. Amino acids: CASSYSGRAIYGYTF.

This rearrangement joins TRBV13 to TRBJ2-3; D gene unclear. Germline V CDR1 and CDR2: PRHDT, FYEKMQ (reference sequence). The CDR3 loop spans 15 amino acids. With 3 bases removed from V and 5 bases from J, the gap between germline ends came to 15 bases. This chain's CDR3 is CASSFPPTGEDTQYF. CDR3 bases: TGTGCCAGCAGCTTCCCCCCCACTGGAGAAGATACGCAGTATTTT.